The next 15 T cell receptor beta chains were all read from a single sample in a study of T cell responses to AZD1222 COVID-19 vaccine. TCRdb's table, derived via immunoSEQ multiplex PCR, lists solely in-frame clones and lacks some. The sample yields over 100,000 clones, roughly 87% seen once. This material consisted of peripheral blood, taken 28 days after the second AZD1222 dose. Receptors were obtained from an adult who received the AZD1222 COVID-19 vaccine.

This chain links TRBV5-4 with TRBJ2-6; D call uncertain. The CDR3 length is 16 residues. Germline CDR1 SGHNT, CDR2 YYREEE (reference sequence). Trimming took off 0 bases at V and 4 bases at J, with 11 bases between the two ends. The CDR3 is CASSLAGSPGANVLTF. The CDR3 DNA follows: TGTGCCAGCAGCTTGGCCGGGTCGCCAGGGGCCAACGTCCTGACTTTC. The variable domain in full, completed from reference TRBV5-4 and TRBJ2-6, reads ETGVTQSPTHLIKTRGQQVTLRCSSQSGHNTVSWYQQALGQGPQFIFQYYREEENGRGNFPPRFSGLQFPNYSSELNVNALELDDSALYLCASSLAGSPGANVLTFGAGSRLTVL.

The chain joins TRBV19 to TRBJ2-1, with 12 bases matching TRBD2. CDR3 size: 15 residues. CDR1 LNHDA and CDR2 SQIVND come from the germline V gene (reference sequence). Losses at the gene ends were 6 bases for V and 5 bases for J; bases not matched to a gene: 5. This CDR3 reads CASRRLAGENNEQFF. DNA for the CDR3: TGTGCCAGTAGAAGACTAGCGGGGGAGAACAATGAGCAGTTCTTC.

V and J are TRBV5-1 and TRBJ2-1; possible D gene TRBD2, 5 bases. Trimming took off 1 base at V and 7 bases at J, with 27 bases between the two ends. The CDR3 loop spans 19 amino acids. Germline V lookup: CDR1 SGHRS, CDR2 YFSETQ. The CDR3 reads CASSLRFGNTADRENEQFF. CDR3 coding DNA: TGCGCCAGCAGCTTGAGATTCGGGAACACCGCGGATAGGGAAAATGAGCAGTTCTTC.

The chain couples TRBV5-4 to TRBJ2-2; 7 nucleotides match TRBD1. The J segment lost 7 bases and the V segment lost 5 bases, leaving 8 bases of the junction unmatched. This CDR3 has 14 residues. Per germline, CDR1 SGHNT and CDR2 YYREEE (reference sequence). The CDR3 DNA follows: TGTGCCAGCAGTCGGGACAGTGAGATCGGGGAGCTGTTTTTT. Protein: CASSRDSEIGELFF.

The J gene is TRBJ1-2, the V gene TRBV7-2; a possible D gene is TRBD1 (5 bases). The CDR3 spans 14 residues. CDR1 SGHTA and CDR2 FQGNSA come from the germline V gene. The V gene lost 5 bases and the J gene lost 4 bases, with 14 bases spanning the gap. CDR3 nucleotides: TGTGCCAGCAGCCTCGGGGCTTCTCCCTATGGCTACACCTTC. Translating gives CASSLGASPYGYTF.

V is TRBV7-9 and J is TRBJ2-7; TRBD1 aligns across 7 bases. The V gene's germline CDR1 is SEHNR and CDR2 FQNEAQ (reference sequence). The CDR3 totals 14 residues. V was pared by 1 base and J by 2 bases, with 2 bases of the junction left unmatched. The CDR3 region has the DNA TGTGCCAGCAGCTTAGGACAGGGTACCTACGAGCAGTACTTC. This encodes CASSLGQGTYEQYF.

This chain joins TRBV5-4 and TRBJ2-7, with 9 nucleotides matching TRBD1. The CDR3 totals 15 residues. V was pared by 4 bases and J by 4 bases, with 9 bases of the junction left unmatched. In germline, CDR1 is SGHNT, CDR2 YYREEE (reference sequence). In DNA, the CDR3 is TGTGCCAGCAGCCCCGCGGGACAGGGTACGTACGAGCAGTACTTC. Translation: CASSPAGQGTYEQYF. The whole variable domain, filled in from reference TRBV5-4 and TRBJ2-7, reads ETGVTQSPTHLIKTRGQQVTLRCSSQSGHNTVSWYQQALGQGPQFIFQYYREEENGRGNFPPRFSGLQFPNYSSELNVNALELDDSALYLCASSPAGQGTYEQYFGPGTRLTVT.

The chain couples TRBV10-3 to TRBJ1-2; maybe TRBD1 (5 bases). V was pared by 4 bases and J by 4 bases, with 22 bases between. Germline CDR1 is ENHRY and CDR2 is SYGVKD. The CDR3 contains 17 residues. The DNA of the CDR3 is TGTGCCATCAGTGTTGTCAAAGCAGCGGGAGGGGTCTATGGCTACACCTTC. This encodes CAISVVKAAGGVYGYTF.

V gene TRBV18 combines with J gene TRBJ1-2, with D uncertain. V was shortened by 0 bases and J by 1 base, with 6 bases between the two germline ends. The CDR3 is 14 residues long. CDR1 KGHSH and CDR2 LQKENI come from the germline V gene. The CDR3 region has the DNA TGTGCCAGCTCACCACCGGGCGATAACTATGGCTACACCTTC. This codes for CASSPPGDNYGYTF.

V and J are TRBV7-9 and TRBJ2-3; 9 bases are shared with TRBD1. CDR3 length: 15 amino acids. Germline V lookup: CDR1 SEHNR, CDR2 FQNEAQ (reference sequence). Losses at the gene ends were 2 bases for V and 1 base for J; bases not matched to a gene: 1. The CDR3 nucleotides are TGTGCCAGCAGCTTAAGACAGGGGGGCACAGATACGCAGTATTTT. Protein: CASSLRQGGTDTQYF.

The V call is TRBV7-2, the J call TRBJ1-1, with no clear D. Trimming cost V 1 base and J 0 bases, with 6 bases left between them. The germline gives CDR1 SGHTA, CDR2 FQGNSA. The CDR3 contains 14 residues. CDR3 coding DNA: TGTGCCAGCAGCTTAGATGGGTTGAACACTGAAGCTTTCTTT. Translated: CASSLDGLNTEAFF. Together with reference TRBV7-2 and TRBJ1-1, the CDR3 gives the full variable domain: GAGVSQSPSNKVTEKGKDVELRCDPISGHTALYWYRQSLGQGLEFLIYFQGNSAPDKSGLPSDRFSAERTGGSVSTLTIQRTQQEDSAVYLCASSLDGLNTEAFFGQGTRLTVV.

J is TRBJ1-4 and V is TRBV7-9; 8 positions agree with TRBD1. Trimming removed 3 bases from V and 1 base from J; junction bases left unmatched: 7. Germline V lookup: CDR1 SEHNR, CDR2 FQNEAQ (reference sequence). The CDR3 is made up of 17 amino acids. The CDR3 protein is CASSFGQGAKTNEKLFF. The CDR3 DNA is TGTGCCAGCAGCTTCGGCCAGGGGGCGAAAACTAATGAAAAACTGTTTTTT.

V is TRBV20-1 and J is TRBJ2-5; 10 nucleotides match TRBD2. Germline loops: CDR1 DFQATT, CDR2 SNEGSKA (reference sequence). The J segment lost 4 bases and the V segment lost 3 bases, leaving 11 bases of the junction unmatched. The CDR3 runs to 16 residues. CDR3 DNA sequence: TGCAGTGCTAGTCCGAGCCGGCTAGCGGGGGTAGAGACCCAGTACTTC. It specifies CSASPSRLAGVETQYF.

This chain connects TRBV5-1 to TRBJ2-6, with D unclear. Germline V gene data show CDR1 as SGHRS and CDR2 as YFSETQ. CDR3 length equals 15 residues. The ends were cut back, 2 bases at V and 0 bases at J, with 6 bases in the middle. The CDR3 here is CASSFRNSGANVLTF. In DNA, the CDR3 is TGCGCCAGCAGCTTCAGAAACTCTGGGGCCAACGTCCTGACTTTC.

The J gene is TRBJ2-1, the V gene TRBV2, with 12 bases aligning to TRBD1. This CDR3 has 14 residues. CDR1 is SNHLY and CDR2 is FYNNEI in the germline V gene. Trimming removed 6 bases from V and 8 bases from J; junction bases left unmatched: 5. The CDR3 DNA sequence: TGTGCCAGCAGAAGGGACAGGGGGCCGGATGAGCAGTTCTTC. It encodes CASRRDRGPDEQFF.